The rows below give T cell receptor beta chains drawn from one sample of a study of T cells after posttransplantation cyclophosphamide. Data came from immunoSEQ multiplex PCR; TCRdb stores just in-frame clones and leaves some out. In total the sample includes approximately 11,000 clones, none of them seen once. Sequenced material: PBMCs, taken after allogeneic stem cell transplant with posttransplant cyclophosphamide. All receptors derive from a female patient aged 35-55 years who received an allogeneic stem cell transplant from a related donor, was CMV-positive, and had no GVHD. Some T cells may be transferred from the graft donor. Each CDR3 is given with its conserved first and last residue. D genes are given only for firm matches. Size is stated for part of the rows, as once, few or many counts, or as a class when the clone is expanded.

D,J,size,V,CDR3,DNA
NA,TRBJ2-7,many,TRBV18,CASSLFRVRDSEQYF,TGTGCCAGCTCACTATTCCGGGTCCGGGATTCCGAGCAGTACTTC
NA,TRBJ1-3,many,TRBV7-9,CASSPGDISGNTIYF,TGTGCCAGCAGCCCCGGGGACATTTCTGGAAACACCATATATTTT
NA,TRBJ1-1,many,TRBV7-8,CASSQRQRNTEAFF,TGTGCCAGCAGCCAGCGCCAGAGAAACACTGAAGCTTTCTTT
TRBD1,TRBJ2-7,many,TRBV19,CASSPRQGPYEQYF,TGTGCCAGTAGTCCCCGACAGGGACCCTACGAGCAGTACTTC
TRBD2,TRBJ2-1,NA,TRBV4-2,CASSSRTSGYNEQFF,TGTGCCAGCAGCTCGCGGACTAGCGGCTACAATGAGCAGTTCTTC
TRBD1,TRBJ2-7,many,TRBV9,CASSSMDRVHEQYF,TGTGCCAGCAGCTCCATGGACAGGGTCCACGAGCAGTACTTC
NA,TRBJ1-5,medium-sized,TRBV5-1,CASSPGGVNQPQHF,TGCGCCAGCAGCCCGGGGGGGGTAAATCAGCCCCAGCATTTT
TRBD1,TRBJ2-7,many,TRBV27,CASRRTGGHEQYF,TGTGCCAGCAGAAGGACAGGGGGTCACGAGCAGTACTTC
NA,TRBJ1-1,many,TRBV7-9,CASSLGGGFTEAFF,TGTGCCAGCAGCTTAGGGGGGGGGTTCACTGAAGCTTTCTTT
NA,TRBJ2-6,many,TRBV7-3,CASSPGLWAGANVLTF,TGTGCCAGCAGCCCGGGACTCTGGGCCGGGGCCAACGTCCTGACTTTC
TRBD1,TRBJ1-5,many,TRBV6-1,CASSEGRGTGNQPQHF,TGTGCCAGCAGTGAAGGCAGGGGGACTGGCAATCAGCCCCAGCATTTT
NA,TRBJ2-7,many,TRBV7-8,CASSPLAVSSYEQYF,TGTGCCAGCAGCCCCCTAGCAGTGAGCTCCTACGAGCAGTACTTC
TRBD2,TRBJ2-3,NA,TRBV9,CASSVGLAGGRGTDTQYF,TGTGCCAGCAGCGTCGGACTAGCGGGGGGGCGGGGCACAGATACGCAGTATTTT
TRBD1,TRBJ2-3,many,TRBV9,CASSPDRGSTDTQYF,TGTGCCAGCAGCCCAGACAGGGGAAGCACAGATACGCAGTATTTT
TRBD2,TRBJ2-5,many,TRBV30,CAWSVSGLAGMKTQYF,TGTGCCTGGAGTGTCTCCGGGCTAGCGGGGATGAAGACCCAGTACTTC
NA,TRBJ2-7,medium-sized,TRBV7-6,CASSTGTTQLYEQYF,TGTGCCAGCAGCACCGGGACAACGCAACTCTACGAGCAGTACTTC
NA,TRBJ2-3,many,TRBV7-9,CASSLGAGIGTDTQYF,TGTGCCAGCAGCTTAGGTGCGGGGATTGGCACAGATACGCAGTATTTT
NA,TRBJ2-5,many,TRBV9,CASSASGVPPETQYF,TGTGCCAGCAGCGCAAGCGGAGTCCCTCCGGAGACCCAGTACTTC
NA,TRBJ2-1,many,TRBV5-8,CASSDRLVFKFF,TGTGCCAGCAGCGATAGACTAGTTTTTAAGTTCTTC
NA,TRBJ1-2,many,TRBV27,CASSLSPGGLYGYTF,TGTGCCAGCAGTTTATCACCAGGAGGGTTGTATGGCTACACCTTC
NA,TRBJ2-4,many,TRBV2,CASSPVIVRGGAKNIQYF,TGTGCCAGCAGTCCCGTTATAGTGCGGGGCGGTGCCAAAAACATTCAGTACTTC
NA,TRBJ2-1,many,TRBV5-5,CASSLSQGFYNEQFF,TGTGCCAGCAGCTTATCACAGGGTTTCTACAATGAGCAGTTCTTC
NA,TRBJ1-5,many,TRBV10-2,CASRSQRRLTSNQPQHF,TGCGCCAGCAGATCACAGCGGAGACTCACGAGCAATCAGCCCCAGCATTTT
NA,TRBJ2-2,many,TRBV28,CASRPGGTGTGELFF,TGTGCCAGCAGACCTGGAGGAACGGGCACCGGGGAGCTGTTTTTT
NA,TRBJ1-4,many,TRBV6-1,CASSEMDSATNEKLFF,TGTGCCAGCAGTGAGATGGACAGTGCAACTAATGAAAAACTGTTTTTT
TRBD2,TRBJ2-2,many,TRBV7-3,CASSSGLAGEGTGELFF,TGTGCCAGCAGCTCCGGACTAGCGGGAGAAGGGACCGGGGAGCTGTTTTTT
NA,TRBJ2-7,many,TRBV9,CASSVTGVSYEQYF,TGTGCCAGCAGCGTGACGGGGGTTTCCTACGAGCAGTACTTC
NA,TRBJ2-7,many,TRBV7-2,CASSLATSYEQYF,TGTGCCAGCAGCTTGGCCACCTCCTACGAGCAGTACTTC
NA,TRBJ2-7,many,TRBV6-5,CASSSVRLKSYEQYF,TGTGCCAGCAGTTCAGTACGACTCAAATCCTACGAGCAGTACTTC
TRBD2,TRBJ2-5,many,TRBV6-6,CASRRGGDKETQYF,TGTGCCAGCAGACGCGGGGGGGATAAAGAGACCCAGTACTTC
NA,TRBJ1-5,many,TRBV27,CASSLIQGNQPQHF,TGTGCCAGCAGTTTAATACAGGGTAATCAGCCCCAGCATTTT
NA,TRBJ2-2,NA,TRBV5-1,CASSLAGLAGTGELFF,TGCGCCAGCAGCTTGGCTGGGCTCGCGGGCACTGGGGAGCTGTTTTTT
NA,TRBJ2-2,many,TRBV6-7,CASSAWGSGANTGELFF,TGTGCCAGCAGCGCCTGGGGGTCAGGGGCCAACACCGGGGAGCTGTTTTTT
TRBD2,TRBJ2-3,many,TRBV9,CASTLGGTSTDTQYF,TGTGCCAGCACCTTGGGGGGGACTAGCACAGATACGCAGTATTTT
NA,TRBJ1-1,many,TRBV21-1,CASTNNREEAFF,TGTGCCAGCACCAATAACAGGGAAGAAGCTTTCTTT
TRBD1,TRBJ1-1,many,TRBV29-1,CSVTTGGGTEAFF,TGCAGCGTGACAACAGGGGGAGGAACTGAAGCTTTCTTT
TRBD1,TRBJ1-5,many,TRBV19,CASSIWTGGQDQPQHF,TGTGCCAGTAGTATCTGGACAGGGGGGCAGGATCAGCCCCAGCATTTT
TRBD1,TRBJ2-7,many,TRBV5-4,CASSQTGGVYEQYF,TGTGCCAGCAGCCAAACAGGGGGTGTCTACGAGCAGTACTTC
NA,TRBJ1-4,large,TRBV19,CASSMRSLFPRHEKLFF,TGTGCCAGTAGTATGCGGTCTCTGTTTCCCCGTCATGAAAAACTGTTTTTT
NA,TRBJ2-7,many,TRBV18,CASSPRGNEQYF,TGTGCCAGCTCACCAAGGGGGAACGAGCAGTACTTC
NA,TRBJ1-2,many,TRBV19,CASSIGGENYGYTF,TGTGCCAGTAGTATCGGGGGGGAGAACTATGGCTACACCTTC
NA,TRBJ2-7,many,TRBV6-1,CASSEEPASRF,TGTGCCAGCAGTGAAGAGCCCGCGTCCCGCTTC